The rows below give T cell receptor beta chains drawn from one sample of a study of T cell clonotyping in hematopoietic cell transplantation. Generated by immunoSEQ multiplex PCR, the TCRdb table keeps only in-frame clones and is missing some. The profile shows 15,000 or so clones, just over 95% of them singletons. Here the sequenced sample was peripheral blood mononuclear cells, taken 30 days after allogeneic stem cell transplant. The receptors shown here come from a female patient aged 50-59 years who had an allogeneic stem cell transplant from an unrelated donor, so T cells may come from the graft donor. Some clones in this sample may be carry-over from other donors' samples. Both conserved end residues are part of each CDR3.

v_call,cdr3_aa
TRBV13,CASSRGQGRNTEAFF
TRBV11-3,CASSLDGYGYTF
TRBV9,CASSLHGTGADEQYF
TRBV27,CASSFEREGLISDTDTQYF
TRBV10-2,CASSEAGGRQETQYF
TRBV7-6,CASSLRGGSYNSPLHF
TRBV5-1,CASSLQGRWNNEQFF
TRBV7-2,CASSLTGYSGYTF
TRBV6-5,CASGQGANGQYF
TRBV19,CASGRGREGNEQFF
TRBV5-1,CASSEYNEQFF
TRBV30,CAWTPGGRLTGELFF
TRBV2,CASRSPRVATNEKLFF
TRBV19,CASSADRASTEAFF
TRBV5-1,CASSDPSSYEQYF
TRBV29-1,CSVHNNYGYTF
TRBV5-4,CASSVGGEGNTEAFF
TRBV5-1,CASSLEGTSGGRKYF
TRBV7-9,CASSSWRGTEQYF
TRBV6-1,CASSGVAGASYEQYF
TRBV10-3,CAMSGSTDTQYF
TRBV6-5,CASRWTGQAYEQYF
TRBV7-2,CASSLSQFLSTEAFF
TRBV7-8,CASSLARGEAYGYTF
TRBV29-1,CSVIQANVLTF
TRBV19,CASSIEGEGGYGYTF
TRBV30,CAWGAGHNQPQHF
TRBV2,CASSPGLAGYQETQYF
TRBV7-8,CASSPRETQYF
TRBV7-2,CASSLGPRNYGYTF
TRBV4-1,CASRNGRKNTEAFF
TRBV6-5,CASSPGTYSGNTIYF
TRBV29-1,CSVEGGAVGYTF
TRBV11-2,CASSLGSGGRETQYF
TRBV4-2,CASSLLDTANYGYTF
TRBV2,CASRIPNSPLHF
TRBV11-2,CASSLGPVNSPLHF
TRBV4-1,CASSQDGGNDEQFF
TRBV30,CAWRAATNTEAFF
TRBV5-1,CASSSPRDNMNTEAFF
TRBV7-6,CASSSPGSRLFF
TRBV4-2,CASSPRGGWGETQYF
TRBV30,CAWSTPRAGQGLVHEQYF
TRBV30,CAWSAPGVLRPYIQYF
TRBV27,CASKYGDGPLYGYTF
TRBV6-5,CASSWGRGYTEAFF
TRBV7-9,CASSAGRGLTLASYNEQFF
TRBV19,CASSIDRTGNQPQHF
TRBV4-1,CASSQAGGPSNQPQHF
TRBV5-1,CASSLSGQGASSAGNTIYF